Reported below is one T cell receptor beta chain. The CDR3 length is 16 residues. Germline lookup yields CDR1 SGHDN and CDR2 FVKESK. Trimming cost V 4 bases and J 3 bases; bases outside gene matches: 9. This record belongs to a study of blood T cell repertoires in COVID-19. Study-wide context: Researchers got acute and convalescent COVID-19 samples from the United States, Italy and Spain. T cells, B-cell-depleted T cells, or PBMCs supplied cDNA or gDNA.

In the authors' workflow: Quantification of nucleated cells was approximated via reference gene primer amplification. TCRdb's copy holds only in-frame clones and misses some; the assay was immunoSEQ multiplex PCR. V, J and clone size are those of that table, while D and trimming were read from the DNA. The sample lists 150,000 to 200,000 clones, about 82% occurring once. The chain combines TRBV14 with TRBJ2-5, with 9 bases matching TRBD2. Specimen: peripheral blood. The receptor comes from a woman in her 30s with acute or convalescent COVID-19. DNA of the CDR3: TGTGCCAGCAGCCGTGATAGCGGGAGTTTTGAAGAGACCCAGTACTTC. Encoded protein: CASSRDSGSFEETQYF.